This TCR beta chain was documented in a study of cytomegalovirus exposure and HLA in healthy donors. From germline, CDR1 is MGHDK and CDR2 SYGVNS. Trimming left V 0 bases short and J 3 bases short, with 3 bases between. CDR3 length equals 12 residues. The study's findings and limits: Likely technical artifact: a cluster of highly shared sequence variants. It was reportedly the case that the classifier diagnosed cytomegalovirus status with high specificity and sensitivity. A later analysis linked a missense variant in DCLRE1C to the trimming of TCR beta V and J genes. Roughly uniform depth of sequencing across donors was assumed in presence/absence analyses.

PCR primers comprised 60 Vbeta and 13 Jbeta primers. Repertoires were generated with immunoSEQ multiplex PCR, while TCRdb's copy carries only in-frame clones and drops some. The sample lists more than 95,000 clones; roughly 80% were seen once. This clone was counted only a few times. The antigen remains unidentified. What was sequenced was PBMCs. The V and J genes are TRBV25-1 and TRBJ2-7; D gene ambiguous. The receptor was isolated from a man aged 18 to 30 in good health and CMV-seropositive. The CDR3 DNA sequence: TGTGCCAGCAGTGAATATCTCTACGAGCAGTACTTC. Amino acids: CASSEYLYEQYF.